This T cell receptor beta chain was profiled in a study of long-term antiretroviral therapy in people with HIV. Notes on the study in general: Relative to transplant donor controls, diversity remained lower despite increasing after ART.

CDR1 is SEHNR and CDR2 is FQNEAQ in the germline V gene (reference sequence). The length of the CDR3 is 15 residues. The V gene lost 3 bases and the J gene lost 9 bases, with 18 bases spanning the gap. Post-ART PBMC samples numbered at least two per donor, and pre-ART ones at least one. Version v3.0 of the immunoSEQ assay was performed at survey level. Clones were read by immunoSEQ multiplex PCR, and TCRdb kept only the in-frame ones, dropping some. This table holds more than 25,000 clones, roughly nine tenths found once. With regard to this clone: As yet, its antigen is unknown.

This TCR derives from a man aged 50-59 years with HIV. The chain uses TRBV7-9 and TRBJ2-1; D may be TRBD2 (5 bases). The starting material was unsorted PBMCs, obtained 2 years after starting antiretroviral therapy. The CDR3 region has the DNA TGTGCCAGCAGCTTGTTTCTGGGAGTTTACCCTGAGCAGTTCTTC. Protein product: CASSLFLGVYPEQFF.